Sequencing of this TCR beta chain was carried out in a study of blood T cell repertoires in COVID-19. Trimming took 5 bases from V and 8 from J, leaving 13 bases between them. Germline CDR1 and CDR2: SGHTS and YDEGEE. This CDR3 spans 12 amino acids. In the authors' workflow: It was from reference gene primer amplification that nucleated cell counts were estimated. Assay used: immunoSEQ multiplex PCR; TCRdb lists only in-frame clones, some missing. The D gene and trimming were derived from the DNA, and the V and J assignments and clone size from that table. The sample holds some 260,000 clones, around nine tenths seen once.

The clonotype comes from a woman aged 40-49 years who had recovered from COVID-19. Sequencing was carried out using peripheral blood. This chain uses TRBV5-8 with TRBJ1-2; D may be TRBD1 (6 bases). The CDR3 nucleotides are TGTGCCAGCAGGGTGGGGGGGGCCGGCTACACCTTC. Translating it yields CASRVGGAGYTF.